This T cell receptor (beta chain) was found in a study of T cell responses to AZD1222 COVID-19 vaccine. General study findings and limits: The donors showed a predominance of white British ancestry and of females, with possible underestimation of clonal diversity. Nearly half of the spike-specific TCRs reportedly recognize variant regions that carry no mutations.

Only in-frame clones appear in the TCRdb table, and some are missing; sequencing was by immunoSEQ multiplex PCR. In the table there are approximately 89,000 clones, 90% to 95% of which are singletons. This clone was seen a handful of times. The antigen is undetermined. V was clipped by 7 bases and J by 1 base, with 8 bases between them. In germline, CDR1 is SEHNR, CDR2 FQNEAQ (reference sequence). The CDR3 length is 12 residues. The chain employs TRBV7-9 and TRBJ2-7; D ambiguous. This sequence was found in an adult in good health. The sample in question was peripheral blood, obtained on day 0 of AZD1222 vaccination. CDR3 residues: CASKGQSYEQYF. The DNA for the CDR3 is TGTGCCAGCAAAGGCCAGTCCTACGAGCAGTACTTC.